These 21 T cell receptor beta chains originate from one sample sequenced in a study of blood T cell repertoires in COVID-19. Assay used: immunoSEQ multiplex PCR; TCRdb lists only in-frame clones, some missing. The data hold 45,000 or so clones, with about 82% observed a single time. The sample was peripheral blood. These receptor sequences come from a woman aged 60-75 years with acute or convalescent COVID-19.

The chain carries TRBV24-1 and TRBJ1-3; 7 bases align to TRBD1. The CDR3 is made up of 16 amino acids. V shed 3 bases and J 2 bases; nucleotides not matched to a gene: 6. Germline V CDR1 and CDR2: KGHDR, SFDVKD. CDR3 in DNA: TGTGCCACCAGTGATCCCCGACAGGGACCTGGAAACACCATATATTTT. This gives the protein CATSDPRQGPGNTIYF.

CDR3 nucleotides: TGTGCCAGCAGCCAAGAAAGCAGGCACTATGGCTACACCTTC. Its translation: CASSQESRHYGYTF. The V gene is TRBV3-1 (or the pseudogene TRBV3-2), the J gene TRBJ1-2; D uncertain. Trimming shortened V by 0 bases and J by 3 bases, and 8 bases separated the two germline ends. This CDR3 comprises 14 residues. CDR1 and CDR2 (germline): LGHDT, YNNKEL (reference sequence).

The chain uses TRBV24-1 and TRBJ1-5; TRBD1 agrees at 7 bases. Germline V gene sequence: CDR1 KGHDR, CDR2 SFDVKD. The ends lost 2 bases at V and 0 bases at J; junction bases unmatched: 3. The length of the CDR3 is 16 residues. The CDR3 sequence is CATSDSGTVSNQPQHF. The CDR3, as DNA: TGTGCCACCAGTGATTCCGGGACAGTTAGCAATCAGCCCCAGCATTTT.

CDR3 amino acids: CASNGQGAANYGYTF. The DNA of the CDR3 is TGTGCCAGCAATGGACAGGGCGCAGCTAACTATGGCTACACCTTC. V gene TRBV2 combines with J gene TRBJ1-2; 8 positions match TRBD1. The V gene's germline CDR1 is SNHLY and CDR2 FYNNEI. Trimming removed 7 bases from V and 0 bases from J; junction bases left unmatched: 7. The CDR3 totals 15 residues. Combining the CDR3 with reference TRBV2 and TRBJ1-2 gives the whole variable domain EPEVTQTPSHQVTQMGQEVILRCVPISNHLYFYWYRQILGQKVEFLVSFYNNEISEKSEIFDDQFSVERPDGSNFTLKIRSTKLEDSAMYFCASNGQGAANYGYTFGSGTRLTVV.

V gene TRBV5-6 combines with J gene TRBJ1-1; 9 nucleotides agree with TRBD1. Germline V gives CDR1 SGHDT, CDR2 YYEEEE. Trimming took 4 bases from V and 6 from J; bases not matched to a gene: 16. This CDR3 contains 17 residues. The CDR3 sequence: CASSAPGQGFVSSEAFF. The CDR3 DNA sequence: TGTGCCAGCAGCGCGCCGGGACAGGGTTTCGTGTCTTCTGAAGCTTTCTTT.

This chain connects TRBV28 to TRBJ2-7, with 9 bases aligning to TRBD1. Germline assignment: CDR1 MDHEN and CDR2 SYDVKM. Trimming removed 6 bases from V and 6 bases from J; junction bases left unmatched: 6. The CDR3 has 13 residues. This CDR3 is CASSPGQGFEQYF. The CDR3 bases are TGTGCCAGCAGCCCGGGACAGGGATTCGAGCAGTACTTC.

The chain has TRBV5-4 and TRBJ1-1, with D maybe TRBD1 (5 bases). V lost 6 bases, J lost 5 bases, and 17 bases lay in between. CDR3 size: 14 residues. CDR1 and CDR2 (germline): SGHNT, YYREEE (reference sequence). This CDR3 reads CASKENTGETEAFF. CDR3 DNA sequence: TGTGCCAGCAAGGAGAACACAGGTGAGACTGAAGCTTTCTTT.

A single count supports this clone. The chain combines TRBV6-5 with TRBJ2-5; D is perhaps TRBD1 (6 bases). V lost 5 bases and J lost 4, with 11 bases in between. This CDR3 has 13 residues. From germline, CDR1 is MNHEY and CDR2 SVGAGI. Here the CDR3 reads CASSPDRRETQYF. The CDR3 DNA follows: TGTGCCAGCAGTCCTGACAGGCGAGAGACCCAGTACTTC.

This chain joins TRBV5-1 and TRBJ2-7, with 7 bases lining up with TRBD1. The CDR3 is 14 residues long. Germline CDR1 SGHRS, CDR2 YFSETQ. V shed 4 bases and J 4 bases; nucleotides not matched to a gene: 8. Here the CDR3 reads CASSPGTARYEQYF. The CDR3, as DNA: TGCGCCAGCAGCCCCGGGACAGCTAGATACGAGCAGTACTTC.

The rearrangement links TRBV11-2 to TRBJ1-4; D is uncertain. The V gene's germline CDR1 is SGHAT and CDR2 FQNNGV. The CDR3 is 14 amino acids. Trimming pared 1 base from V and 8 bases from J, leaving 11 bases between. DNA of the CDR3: TGTGCCAGCAGCTTAGGGTCCAGTGTCGAAAAACTGTTTTTT. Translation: CASSLGSSVEKLFF.

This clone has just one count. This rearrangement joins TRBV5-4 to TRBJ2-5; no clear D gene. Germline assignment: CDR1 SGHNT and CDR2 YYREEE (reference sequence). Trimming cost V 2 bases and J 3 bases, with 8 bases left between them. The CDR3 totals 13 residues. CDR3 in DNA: TGTGCCAGCAGCTTACGAGCCGAAGAGACCCAGTACTTC. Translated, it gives CASSLRAEETQYF.

CDR3 in amino acids: CASSRAFQGIGNQPQHF. CDR3 DNA sequence: TGTGCCAGCAGTCGGGCGTTCCAGGGGATTGGCAATCAGCCCCAGCATTTT. V gene TRBV27 combines with J gene TRBJ1-5, with TRBD1 as a possible D gene (6 bases). CDR1 and CDR2 (germline): MNHEY, SMNVEV (reference sequence). CDR3 length: 17 residues. V was shortened by 5 bases and J by 2 bases, with 19 bases between the two germline ends.

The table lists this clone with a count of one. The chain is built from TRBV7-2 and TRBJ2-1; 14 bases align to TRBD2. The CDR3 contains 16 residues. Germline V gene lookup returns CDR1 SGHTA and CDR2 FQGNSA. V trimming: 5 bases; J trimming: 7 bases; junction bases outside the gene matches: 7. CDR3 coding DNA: TGTGCCAGCAGCCCGACTAGCGGGAGGGTTGGAAATGAGCAGTTCTTC. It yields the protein CASSPTSGRVGNEQFF.

Written as DNA, the CDR3 is TGTGCCAGTAGTATACGGGACAGGGGCCCGTTCTTC. Protein product: CASSIRDRGPFF. This chain joins TRBV19 and TRBJ2-1; 10 bases agree with TRBD1. Per germline, CDR1 LNHDA and CDR2 SQIVND (reference sequence). The J segment lost 15 bases and the V segment lost 2 bases, leaving 4 bases of the junction unmatched. This CDR3 region has 12 residues.

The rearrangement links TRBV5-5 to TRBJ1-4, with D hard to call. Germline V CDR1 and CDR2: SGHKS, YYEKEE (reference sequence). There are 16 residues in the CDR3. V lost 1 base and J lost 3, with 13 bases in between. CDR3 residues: CASSLSPRGANEKLFF. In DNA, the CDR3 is TGTGCCAGCAGCTTGTCCCCCCGGGGAGCTAATGAAAAACTGTTTTTT.

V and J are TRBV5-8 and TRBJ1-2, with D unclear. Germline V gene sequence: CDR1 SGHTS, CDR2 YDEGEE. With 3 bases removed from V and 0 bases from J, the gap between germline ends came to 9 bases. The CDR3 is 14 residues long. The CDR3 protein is CASSSTEANYGYTF. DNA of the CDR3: TGTGCCAGCAGCTCGACCGAGGCTAACTATGGCTACACCTTC. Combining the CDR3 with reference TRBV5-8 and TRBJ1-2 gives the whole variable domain EAGVTQSPTHLIKTRGQQATLRCSPISGHTSVYWYQQALGLGLQFLLWYDEGEERNRGNFPPRFSGRQFPNYSSELNVNALELEDSALYLCASSSTEANYGYTFGSGTRLTVV.

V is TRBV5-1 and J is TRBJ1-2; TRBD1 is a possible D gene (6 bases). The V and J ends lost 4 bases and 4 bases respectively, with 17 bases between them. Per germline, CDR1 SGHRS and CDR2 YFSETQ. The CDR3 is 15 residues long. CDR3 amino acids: CASSLGGGALYGYTF. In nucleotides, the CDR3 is TGCGCCAGCAGCCTTGGAGGGGGGGCCCTCTATGGCTACACCTTC.

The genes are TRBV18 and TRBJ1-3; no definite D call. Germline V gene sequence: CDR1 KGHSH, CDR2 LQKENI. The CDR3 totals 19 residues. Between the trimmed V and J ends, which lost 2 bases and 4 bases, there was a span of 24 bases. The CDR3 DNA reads TGTGCCAGCTCACCAATGGCGAGGGCAAGAGAGACTACCGGAAACACCATATATTTT. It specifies CASSPMARARETTGNTIYF.

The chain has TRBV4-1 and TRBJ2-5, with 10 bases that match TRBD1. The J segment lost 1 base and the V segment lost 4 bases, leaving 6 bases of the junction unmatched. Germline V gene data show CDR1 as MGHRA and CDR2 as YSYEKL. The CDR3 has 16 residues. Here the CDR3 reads CASSPWDRGSQETQYF. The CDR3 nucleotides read TGCGCCAGCAGCCCGTGGGACAGGGGAAGCCAAGAGACCCAGTACTTC.

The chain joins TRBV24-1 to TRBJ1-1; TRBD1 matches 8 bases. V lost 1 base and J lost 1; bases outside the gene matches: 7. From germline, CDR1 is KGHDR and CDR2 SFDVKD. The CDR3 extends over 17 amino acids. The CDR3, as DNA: TGTGCCACCAGTGATTTTCACAGGGGGTTTGAGAACACTGAAGCTTTCTTT. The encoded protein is CATSDFHRGFENTEAFF.

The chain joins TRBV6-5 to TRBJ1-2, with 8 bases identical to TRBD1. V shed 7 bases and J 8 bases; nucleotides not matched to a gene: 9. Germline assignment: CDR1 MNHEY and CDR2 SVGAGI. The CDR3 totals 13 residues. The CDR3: CASMEQGVTGYTF. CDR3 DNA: TGTGCCAGCATGGAACAGGGGGTTACGGGCTACACCTTC.